What follows are 22 T cell receptor beta chains derived from one specimen sequenced in a study of T cells in tuberculosis. Libraries were prepared by immunoSEQ multiplex PCR; TCRdb keeps only in-frame clonotypes and omits some of them. The profile shows approximately 88,000 clones, approximately 90% of them singletons. Cells were sorted from thawed PBMC rested overnight and stained with GMM-loaded CD1B tetramer, viability dye and anti-CD3. The lipid loaded on the CD1B tetramers was C32 glucose monomycolate from Rhodococcus equi. The sample taken for sequencing was CD1b-GMM tetramer-negative cells sorted from PBMCs. All receptors derive from an adult woman with latent tuberculosis.

Only one count was recorded for this clone. The chain couples TRBV7-8 to TRBJ1-1; D gene unclear. The germline gives CDR1 SGHVS, CDR2 FQNEAQ. With 3 bases removed from V and 1 base from J, the gap between germline ends came to 9 bases. This CDR3 contains 14 residues. CDR3 amino acids: CASSFAGRNTEAFF. The CDR3 bases are TGTGCCAGCAGCTTTGCAGGTAGGAACACTGAAGCTTTCTTT.

J is TRBJ2-2 and V is TRBV10-2; the match to TRBD2 covers 9 bases. This CDR3 region has 15 residues. V lost 6 bases and J lost 5; bases outside the gene matches: 7. Germline assignment: CDR1 WSHSY and CDR2 SAAADI. The CDR3 reads CASSTGGGATGELFF. The CDR3 DNA sequence: TGCGCCAGCAGCACCGGCGGGGGGGCGACCGGGGAGCTGTTTTTT.

This chain links TRBV27 with TRBJ1-2; D ambiguous. The germline CDR1 and CDR2 sequences are MNHEY and SMNVEV (reference sequence). The V and J ends lost 4 bases and 5 bases respectively, with 11 bases between them. The CDR3 runs 13 residues. The CDR3 region is CASSSEGLYGYTF. The DNA for the CDR3 is TGTGCCAGCAGTTCGGAGGGCTTATATGGCTACACCTTC.

This chain uses TRBV7-2 with TRBJ2-5, with TRBD2 matching 12 bases. The CDR3 consists of 15 residues. V gave up 5 bases and J gave up 2 bases; unmatched junction bases: 3. The V gene's germline CDR1 is SGHTA and CDR2 FQGNSA. In DNA, the CDR3 is TGTGCCAGCAGCGTGACTAGCGGGGGACAAGAGACCCAGTACTTC. It encodes CASSVTSGGQETQYF.

V gene TRBV7-2 combines with J gene TRBJ2-4, with 10 bases fitting TRBD1. There are 16 residues in the CDR3. Trimming at V came to 1 base and at J to 5 bases, leaving 5 bases not matched to a gene. From germline, CDR1 is SGHTA and CDR2 FQGNSA. CDR3 bases: TGTGCCAGCAGCTTAGGGGTCGGGACAGGGGAAAACATTCAGTACTTC. This encodes CASSLGVGTGENIQYF.

This chain connects TRBV18 to TRBJ1-1, with a weak D call TRBD1 (6 bases). CDR1 KGHSH and CDR2 LQKENI come from the germline V gene. V lost 4 bases and J 0 bases, leaving 9 bases between the germline ends. CDR3 length: 14 residues. Here the CDR3 reads CASSRTDLNTEAFF. In DNA form, the CDR3 reads TGTGCCAGCTCACGGACAGATCTGAACACTGAAGCTTTCTTT.

The rearrangement joins TRBV5-8 to TRBJ2-1, with a weak D call TRBD2 (6 bases). The CDR3 runs 14 residues. V was trimmed by 4 bases and J by 6 bases, leaving 14 bases between them. Germline V lookup: CDR1 SGHTS, CDR2 YDEGEE. The CDR3, as DNA: TGTGCCAGCAGCCAAGATCTGGGGGGCAATGAGCAGTTCTTC. As protein: CASSQDLGGNEQFF. The whole variable domain, remainder taken from reference TRBV5-8 and TRBJ2-1, is EAGVTQSPTHLIKTRGQQATLRCSPISGHTSVYWYQQALGLGLQFLLWYDEGEERNRGNFPPRFSGRQFPNYSSELNVNALELEDSALYLCASSQDLGGNEQFFGPGTRLTVL.

The chain uses TRBV6-5 and TRBJ2-5, with TRBD2 matching over 11 bases. The germline CDR1 and CDR2 sequences are MNHEY and SVGAGI. The CDR3 extends over 15 amino acids. After removal of 2 bases from V and 1 base from J, the junction contained 0 bases not matched to a gene. CDR3 residues: CASSYGTSGQETQYF. CDR3 DNA sequence: TGTGCCAGCAGTTACGGGACTAGCGGCCAAGAGACCCAGTACTTC.

The J gene is TRBJ1-5, the V gene TRBV7-9; D is undetermined. V was cut by 2 bases and J by 1 base, with 3 bases left in between. The germline gives CDR1 SEHNR, CDR2 FQNEAQ (reference sequence). The CDR3 loop spans 13 amino acids. CDR3 in DNA: TGTGCCAGCAGCTTACGGAGCAATCAGCCCCAGCATTTT. This gives the protein CASSLRSNQPQHF. Filled out from reference TRBV7-9 and TRBJ1-5, the complete variable domain reads DTGVSQNPRHKITKRGQNVTFRCDPISEHNRLYWYRQTLGQGPEFLTYFQNEAQLEKSRLLSDRFSAERPKGSFSTLEIQRTEQGDSAMYLCASSLRSNQPQHFGDGTRLSIL.

This clone appeared once. This chain links TRBV28 with TRBJ1-4, with TRBD1 matching 9 bases. The germline V gene encodes CDR1 MDHEN and CDR2 SYDVKM. Germline trimming cut 6 bases from V and 0 bases from J; bases unmatched to any gene: 5. The CDR3 extends over 16 amino acids. Here the CDR3 reads CASSQRTGATNEKLFF. The DNA of the CDR3 is TGTGCCAGCAGCCAAAGGACAGGGGCAACTAATGAAAAACTGTTTTTT.

The genes are TRBV5-4 and TRBJ1-1; 7 bases are a match to TRBD1. The CDR3 is made up of 15 amino acids. CDR1 and CDR2 (germline): SGHNT, YYREEE (reference sequence). With 4 bases clipped from V and 0 bases from J, the junction kept 6 bases outside the gene matches. The CDR3 reads CASSRAGQMNTEAFF. In DNA form, the CDR3 reads TGTGCCAGCAGCCGGGCGGGACAGATGAACACTGAAGCTTTCTTT.

The chain uses TRBV27 and TRBJ2-1; 13 bases line up with TRBD2. This CDR3 is built from 14 residues. V gave up 3 bases and J gave up 12 bases; unmatched junction bases: 5. Germline CDR1 and CDR2: MNHEY and SMNVEV (reference sequence). The DNA of the CDR3 is TGTGCCAGCAGTTTCTCCGGACTAGCGGGGGCGCAGTTCTTC. As protein: CASSFSGLAGAQFF.

The chain combines TRBV7-2 with TRBJ2-5, with D possibly matching TRBD2 (5 bases). Germline CDR1 and CDR2: SGHTA and FQGNSA. This CDR3 is 14 amino acids long. Trimming stripped 5 bases from V and 2 bases from J, with 12 bases between. Here the CDR3 reads CASSPHRGQETQYF. The CDR3 DNA is TGTGCCAGCAGCCCTCACCGGGGACAAGAGACCCAGTACTTC.

This clone was counted a few times. The rearrangement links TRBV4-3 to TRBJ2-7; no clear D. V dropped 4 bases and J dropped 3 bases, with 16 bases sitting between them. The CDR3 length is 15 residues. CDR1 LGHNA and CDR2 YSLEER come from the germline V gene. The CDR3 here is CASSPAPPKYYEQYV. For the CDR3, the DNA is TGCGCCAGCAGCCCCGCGCCCCCTAAATACTACGAGCAGTACGTC.

This clone has only a few counts. V gene TRBV5-5 combines with J gene TRBJ2-7; D possibly corresponds to TRBD2 (6 bases). In germline, CDR1 is SGHKS, CDR2 YYEKEE (reference sequence). The CDR3 sequence is 16 residues long. V shed 3 bases and J shed 1 base, with 17 bases lying between them. The CDR3 reads CASSSVPWRASYEQYV. Here the CDR3 DNA reads TGTGCCAGCAGCTCCGTCCCGTGGAGGGCGTCCTACGAGCAGTACGTC.

V gene TRBV6-1 combines with J gene TRBJ2-1; 7 bases agree with TRBD2. CDR3 length: 16 amino acids. Trimming cost V 4 bases and J 7 bases; bases outside gene matches: 13. Germline CDR1 MNHNS, CDR2 SASEGT. Written as DNA, the CDR3 is TGTGCCAGCAGTGTCCACCAGGGCGGGGGTGGTAATGAGCAGTTCTTC. Protein product: CASSVHQGGGGNEQFF.

The chain has TRBV19 and TRBJ1-1; D is ambiguous. The CDR3 is 13 amino acids. The V gene's germline CDR1 is LNHDA and CDR2 SQIVND (reference sequence). V was clipped by 2 bases and J by 6 bases, with 10 bases between them. The CDR3 coding sequence is TGTGCCAGTAGTATAACGATACTCGCTGAAGCTTTCTTT. This codes for CASSITILAEAFF.

The chain couples TRBV9 to TRBJ1-1, with D unclear. Germline-derived CDR1 and CDR2 are SGDLS and YYNGEE. V was pared by 4 bases and J by 0 bases, with 10 bases between. This CDR3 comprises 14 residues. CDR3 protein: CASSPLALNTEAFF. In DNA, the CDR3 is TGTGCCAGCAGCCCCCTAGCCCTGAACACTGAAGCTTTCTTT.

In DNA form, the CDR3 reads TGTGCCAGCAGTTCACAGCTATCAACTGAAGCTTTCTTT. Amino acids: CASSSQLSTEAFF. The gene calls are TRBV6-1 and TRBJ1-1, with D unresolved. The germline CDR1 and CDR2 sequences are MNHNS and SASEGT. This CDR3 region has 13 residues. The germline V and J ends were trimmed by 5 bases and 5 bases, with 12 bases remaining between them.

The genes are TRBV28 and TRBJ1-2, with 7 bases matching TRBD1. Germline trimming cut 3 bases from V and 3 bases from J; bases unmatched to any gene: 1. Germline CDR1 MDHEN, CDR2 SYDVKM. The CDR3 consists of 13 residues. The chain's CDR3 is CASSFGTDYGYTF. The CDR3 region has the DNA TGTGCCAGCAGTTTTGGGACAGACTATGGCTACACCTTC.

This chain connects TRBV4-3 to TRBJ1-2; the match to TRBD1 covers 8 bases. The CDR3 extends over 14 amino acids. Germline V gene sequence: CDR1 LGHNA, CDR2 YSLEER. With 0 bases clipped from V and 7 bases from J, the junction kept 4 bases outside the gene matches. The CDR3 sequence: CASSQDRGPFGYTF. In nucleotides, the CDR3 is TGCGCCAGCAGCCAAGACAGGGGGCCGTTTGGCTACACCTTC.

V usage is TRBV7-2 and J usage is TRBJ2-3; 12 bases are a match to TRBD2. The CDR3 has 18 residues. V dropped 5 bases and J dropped 7; count of bases not matched to a gene: 16. Germline V gene sequence: CDR1 SGHTA, CDR2 FQGNSA. The CDR3 sequence is CASSIDRTSGAWGYTQYF. In DNA, the CDR3 is TGTGCCAGCAGCATCGATAGGACTAGCGGGGCCTGGGGGTATACGCAGTATTTT.